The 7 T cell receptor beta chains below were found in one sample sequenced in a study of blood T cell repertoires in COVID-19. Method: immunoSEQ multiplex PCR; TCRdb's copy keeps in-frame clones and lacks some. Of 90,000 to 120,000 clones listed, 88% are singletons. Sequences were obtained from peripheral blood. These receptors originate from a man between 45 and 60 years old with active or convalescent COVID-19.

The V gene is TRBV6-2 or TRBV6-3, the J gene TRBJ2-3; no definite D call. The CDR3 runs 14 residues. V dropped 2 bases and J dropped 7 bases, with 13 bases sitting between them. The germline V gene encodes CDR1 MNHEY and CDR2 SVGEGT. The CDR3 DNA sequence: TGTGCCAGCAGTTACGGTGGTAGCAGCAATACGCAGTATTTT. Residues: CASSYGGSSNTQYF.

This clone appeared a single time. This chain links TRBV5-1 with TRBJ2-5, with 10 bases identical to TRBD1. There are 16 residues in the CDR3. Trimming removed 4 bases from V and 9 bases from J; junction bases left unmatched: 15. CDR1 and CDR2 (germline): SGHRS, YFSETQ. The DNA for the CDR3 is TGCGCCAGCAGCGAGGACAGGGGGGGAGTTCCAACGGCCCAGTACTTC. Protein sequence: CASSEDRGGVPTAQYF.

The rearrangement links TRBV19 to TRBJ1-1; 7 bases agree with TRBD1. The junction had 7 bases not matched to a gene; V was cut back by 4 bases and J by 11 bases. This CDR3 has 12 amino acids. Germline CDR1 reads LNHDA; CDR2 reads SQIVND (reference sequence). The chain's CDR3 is CASSNYRGKAFF. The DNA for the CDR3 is TGTGCCAGTAGTAACTACAGGGGTAAGGCTTTCTTT.

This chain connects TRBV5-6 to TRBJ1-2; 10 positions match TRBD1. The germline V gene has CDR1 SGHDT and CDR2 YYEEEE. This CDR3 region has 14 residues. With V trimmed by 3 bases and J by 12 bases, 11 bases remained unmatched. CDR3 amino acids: CASSWDRGLPGNTF. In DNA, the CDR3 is TGTGCCAGCAGCTGGGACAGGGGACTCCCTGGAAACACCTTC.

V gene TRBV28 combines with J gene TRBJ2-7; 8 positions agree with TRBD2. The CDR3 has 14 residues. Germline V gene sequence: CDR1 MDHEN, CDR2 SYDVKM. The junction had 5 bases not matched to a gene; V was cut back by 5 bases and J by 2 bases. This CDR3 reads CASSTAGATYEQYF. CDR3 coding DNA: TGTGCCAGCAGTACAGCGGGAGCTACCTACGAGCAGTACTTC. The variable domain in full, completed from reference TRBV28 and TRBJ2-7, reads DVKVTQSSRYLVKRTGEKVFLECVQDMDHENMFWYRQDPGLGLRLIYFSYDVKMKEKGDIPEGYSVSREKKERFSLILESASTNQTSMYLCASSTAGATYEQYFGPGTRLTVT.

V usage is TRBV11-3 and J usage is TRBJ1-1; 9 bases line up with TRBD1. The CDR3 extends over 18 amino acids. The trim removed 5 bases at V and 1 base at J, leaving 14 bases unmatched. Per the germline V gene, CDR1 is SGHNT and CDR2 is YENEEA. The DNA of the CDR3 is TGTGCCAGCAGCATGGGACAGACAGGGGGTAATAGGAACACTGAAGCTTTCTTT. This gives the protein CASSMGQTGGNRNTEAFF.

The CDR3: CASSKSGTSAQFFYNEQFF. The CDR3 nucleotides are TGTGCCAGCAGCAAATCCGGGACTAGCGCCCAATTTTTCTACAATGAGCAGTTCTTC. The chain couples TRBV7-8 to TRBJ2-1; 10 nucleotides agree with TRBD2. Looked up from germline, CDR1 is SGHVS and CDR2 is FQNEAQ. The CDR3 length is 19 residues. The trim removed 5 bases at V and 3 bases at J, leaving 16 bases unmatched. The variable domain in full, completed from reference TRBV7-8 and TRBJ2-1, reads GAGVSQSPRYKVAKRGQDVALRCDPISGHVSLFWYQQALGQGPEFLTYFQNEAQLDKSGLPSDRFFAERPEGSVSTLKIQRTQQEDSAVYLCASSKSGTSAQFFYNEQFFGPGTRLTVL.